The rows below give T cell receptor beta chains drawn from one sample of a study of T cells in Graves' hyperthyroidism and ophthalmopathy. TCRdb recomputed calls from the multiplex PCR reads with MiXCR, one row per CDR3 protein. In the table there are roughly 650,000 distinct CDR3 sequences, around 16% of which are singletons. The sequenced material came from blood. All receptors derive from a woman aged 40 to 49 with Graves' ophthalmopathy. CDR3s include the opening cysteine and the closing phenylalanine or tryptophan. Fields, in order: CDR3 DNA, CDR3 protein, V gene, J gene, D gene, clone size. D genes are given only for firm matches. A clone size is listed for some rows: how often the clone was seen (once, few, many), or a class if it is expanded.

DNA: TGCAGCGTTACCTCGGGAGCAGCCTACAATGAGCAGTTCTTC; CDR3: CSVTSGAAYNEQFF; V: TRBV29-1; J: TRBJ2-1; D: -; size: many
DNA: TGTGCCAGCCGAGACAGGGACTATGGCTACACCTTC; CDR3: CASRDRDYGYTF; V: TRBV28; J: TRBJ1-2; D: TRBD1; size: -
DNA: TGTGCCAGCAGCGGGGGGGTTAATGAGCAGTTCTTC; CDR3: CASSGGVNEQFF; V: TRBV7-9; J: TRBJ2-1; D: TRBD2; size: -
DNA: TGTGCCAGCAGTGAGTGGGTAGGGGCCATCGCTGGAAACACCATATATTTT; CDR3: CASSEWVGAIAGNTIYF; V: TRBV6-1; J: TRBJ1-3; D: -; size: few
DNA: TGTGCCAGCAGCCGTCGGACAGGGAATTCACCCCTCCACTTT; CDR3: CASSRRTGNSPLHF; V: TRBV3-1; J: TRBJ1-6; D: TRBD1; size: few
DNA: TGCAGCGCCGCGGGACAGTTTGGGAACACCATATATTTT; CDR3: CSAAGQFGNTIYF; V: TRBV29-1; J: TRBJ1-3; D: TRBD1; size: few
DNA: TGTGCCAGCGAACGAAGGGGGGCTGCGATGCTGCAGTATTTT; CDR3: CASERRGAAMLQYF; V: TRBV28; J: TRBJ2-3; D: -; size: few
DNA: TGCAGCGTCCTAGAGGGCTATGGCTACACCTTC; CDR3: CSVLEGYGYTF; V: TRBV29-1; J: TRBJ1-2; D: -; size: -
DNA: TGTGCCTGCTCCGGGACTGAAGGAGGATATGGCTACACCTTC; CDR3: CACSGTEGGYGYTF; V: TRBV3-1; J: TRBJ1-2; D: -; size: many
DNA: TGCGCCAGCAGCCAAGAGTCAGCCTCCTACGAGCAGTACTTC; CDR3: CASSQESASYEQYF; V: TRBV4-1; J: TRBJ2-7; D: -; size: -
DNA: TGTGCCATCAGTGAGTCGAATGGGAGGGACATTCAGTACTTC; CDR3: CAISESNGRDIQYF; V: TRBV10-3; J: TRBJ2-4; D: TRBD2; size: few
DNA: TGTGCTAGTGGTTTGGTGCTGGGGGGCACAGATACGCAGTATTTT; CDR3: CASGLVLGGTDTQYF; V: TRBV12-5; J: TRBJ2-3; D: -; size: many
DNA: TGTGCCAGCAGCCCACAGGGGTCCGGGGAGCTGTTTTTT; CDR3: CASSPQGSGELFF; V: TRBV7-9; J: TRBJ2-2; D: TRBD1; size: few
DNA: TGCAGCGTAAGACAGGGGTACGAAAAACTGTTTTTT; CDR3: CSVRQGYEKLFF; V: TRBV29-1; J: TRBJ1-4; D: TRBD1; size: -
DNA: TGTGCCAGCAGTGTTACTAGTTCAGGGGCCAACGTCCTGACTTTC; CDR3: CASSVTSSGANVLTF; V: TRBV2; J: TRBJ2-6; D: -; size: -
DNA: TGTGCCAGCTCACCCGGGACAGTGGACTCTGGGGCCAACGTCCTGACTTTC; CDR3: CASSPGTVDSGANVLTF; V: TRBV18; J: TRBJ2-6; D: TRBD1; size: -
DNA: TGTGCCAGCGGCGCCGCCGGGACTAGCGGGGTCCATGAGCAGTTCTTC; CDR3: CASGAAGTSGVHEQFF; V: TRBV7-9; J: TRBJ2-1; D: TRBD2; size: few